This T cell receptor beta chain was captured by sequencing in a study of T cells after posttransplantation cyclophosphamide. Germline-derived CDR1 and CDR2 are SGHTA and FQGNSA. Trimming stripped 1 base from V and 0 bases from J, with 12 bases between. The CDR3 has 16 residues. TCRdb keeps only in-frame clones here, not all; method: immunoSEQ multiplex PCR. The sample consists of approximately 16,000 clones, about 77% of them appearing once. Busulfan-fludarabine conditioning, marrow transplant, and cyclophosphamide on days +3 and +4 were administered. Sequenced material: CD8+ T cells sorted from PBMCs, taken approximately 2,000 days after a stem cell transplant with posttransplant cyclophosphamide. V usage is TRBV7-2 and J usage is TRBJ1-1; D unclear. The receptor was derived from a female patient aged 40 to 55 who received an allogeneic stem cell transplant from a related donor, was CMV-positive, and had no GVHD. The graft donor may be the source of some T cells. CDR3 region: CASSLGEGLLNTEAFF. CDR3 coding DNA: TGTGCCAGCAGCTTAGGGGAGGGCCTTTTGAACACTGAAGCTTTCTTT.